A single T cell receptor beta chain is shown here with its context. The sample holds a few counts of this clonotype. Its antigen specificity is not known. Nothing much larger sits one base from this clone, and base qualities are not available. Library construction relied on PCR. Reads for this sample came from an Illumina HiSeq 2500. To normalize quantification of the TCRbeta repertoire, the TCR libraries were built with molecular barcoding that relied on unique molecular identifiers. TCRdb ran its own pipeline on the public reads, namely fastp trimming at Q25 and MiXCR clone calling, and kept in-frame beta chains. Identical CDR3 protein sequences are pooled into one entry, listed with their most common genes and DNA. The sample profile shows roughly 500,000 distinct CDR3 sequences; approximately 30% of them were found once. 2% to 2.5% of the sample is held by the ten biggest clonotypes. These data are taken from a study of T-cell reconstitution after alpha-beta-depleted transplantation in children (dated by TCRdb to 2015 to 2016). Some background on the complete study: The study quantitatively tracked T-cell immune reconstitution after TCRalphabeta/CD19-depleted allogeneic hematopoietic cell transplantation in children using TCR repertoire profiling.

V is reduced by 6 bases and J by 6 bases, leaving a spacing of 21 bases between them. The CDR3 numbers 15 residues from cysteine through phenylalanine. The kept DNA is CDR3 alone, 45 bases in frame from the first base. Looking up the germline V gene (reference sequence) yields CDR1 DFQATT and CDR2 SNEGSKA. The chain joins TRBV20-1 to TRBJ2-1; tentative D gene TRBD2, with 6 bases matching. This sequence originates from a human donor who donated a stem cell graft to a child with aplastic anemia. Here the sequenced sample was PBMCs from the stem cell graft donor, taken from the stem cell graft. The DNA sequence follows: TGCAGTGCCCCCGGAACTCTAGTAGCGGCCAATGAGCAGTTCTTC. This gives the protein CSAPGTLVAANEQFF.